This TCR beta chain was sequenced in a study of blood T cells in healthy people across ages. Whole-study findings and limits: Long-lived donors exceeded aged donors in naive CD4+ cells and diversity. Age brought a roughly linear fall in TCR beta diversity measured per million T cells.

Next came a second PCR, run for about 7 to 12 cycles, which used a sample-barcoded 5' primer along with a J-beta primer mix. Each cDNA molecule, via a template-switch adaptor with 12 random nucleotides, was tagged. Each CDR3 protein is one row after TCRdb ran MiXCR on the 5' RACE reads. The sample yields 1.5 million to 2 million distinct CDR3 sequences, about 31% seen once. This clonotype has only a few counts. Antigen specificity is unknown. The germline V gene has CDR1 LNHNV and CDR2 YYDKDF (reference sequence). V shed 6 bases and J shed 3 bases, with 12 bases lying between them. The CDR3 consists of 13 residues.

The receptor was isolated from a woman in her 30s in good health. The material sequenced was blood. The gene calls are TRBV15 and TRBJ2-7; D is perhaps TRBD1 (6 bases). As DNA, the CDR3 is TGTGCCACCAGTGACAGGTTCCGCTACGAGCAGTACTTC. Translating gives CATSDRFRYEQYF.